Listed below are T cell receptor beta chains from one sample, sequenced in a study of blood T cell repertoires in COVID-19. Clones were sequenced by immunoSEQ multiplex PCR, and TCRdb holds only the in-frame ones, with some missing. The data hold roughly 250,000 clones, with around nine tenths observed a single time. Material for sequencing was PBMCs or T cells enriched from blood (not recorded which). The receptors stem from a middle-aged man who had recovered from COVID-19. Each CDR3 is given with its conserved first and last residue. The D gene is left open where the match is weak. Some rows have no size entry. The others give once, few or many, or a class for an expanded clone.

clone_size	v_call	d_call	j_call	cdr3_nt	cdr3_aa
NA	TRBV3-1/TRBV3-2	TRBD2	TRBJ2-1	TGTGCCAGCAGCCATTCCTGGCGGGGGGCTAGCGGGGGTAACTCCTACAATGAGCAGTTCTTC	CASSHSWRGASGGNSYNEQFF
NA	TRBV15	NA	TRBJ2-7	TGTGCCACCAGCATAGGTGACGGGACCTACGAGCAGTACTTC	CATSIGDGTYEQYF
few	TRBV2	NA	TRBJ2-7	TGTGCCAGCAGTGACTTCTACGAGCAGTACTTC	CASSDFYEQYF
NA	TRBV7-2	TRBD2	TRBJ2-7	TGTGCCAGCAGCTTTATCCTAGCGGGAGGTTACGAGCAGTACTTC	CASSFILAGGYEQYF
NA	TRBV7-9	TRBD2	TRBJ2-1	TGTGCCAGCAGCCCAATCCCTAGCGGGGGCCCAAGCTCCTACAATGAGCAGTTCTTC	CASSPIPSGGPSSYNEQFF
once	TRBV18	TRBD2	TRBJ2-1	TGTGCCAGCTCACCACTCCCGGCGGGAGGGTCCTACAATGAGCAGTTCTTC	CASSPLPAGGSYNEQFF
once	TRBV18	NA	TRBJ1-2	TGTGCCAGCTCCCATACCCTCGAGGGGGAGCGTGGCTACACCTTC	CASSHTLEGERGYTF
NA	TRBV28	TRBD1	TRBJ1-5	TGTGCCAGCAGGGGGACAGCAGGGCGTCCCCAGCATTTT	CASRGTAGRPQHF
NA	TRBV6-5	TRBD1	TRBJ1-2	TGTGCCAGCAGTTACTCGATCGGGACAGGGGAGGATGGCTACACCTTC	CASSYSIGTGEDGYTF
NA	TRBV7-7	TRBD2	TRBJ2-2	TGTGCCAGCAGGTCCGGGACTAGCGGGAGGAACGGGGAGCTGTTTTTT	CASRSGTSGRNGELFF
NA	TRBV4-2	NA	TRBJ2-5	TGTGCCAGCAGCCAAGTCCTTGTGGGAGGCGAAGAGACCCAGTACTTC	CASSQVLVGGEETQYF
NA	TRBV5-1	NA	TRBJ2-1	TGCGCCAGCAGCTTTGCGGGGGCACCCTACAATGAGCAGTTCTTC	CASSFAGAPYNEQFF
NA	TRBV25-1	TRBD2	TRBJ2-1	TGTGCCAGCAGTCTTAGCGGGAGGACGGATGAGCAGTTCTTC	CASSLSGRTDEQFF
NA	TRBV6-1	TRBD2	TRBJ2-1	TGTGCCAGCAGTGAAGCGCTCCCTAGCGGGGGGCCGATTTTTTACAATGAGCAGTTCTTC	CASSEALPSGGPIFYNEQFF
NA	TRBV4-2	NA	TRBJ1-1	TGTGCCAGCAGCCAAGTCACCAACGGCAGGTTTGAAGCTTTCTTT	CASSQVTNGRFEAFF
NA	TRBV5-6	TRBD1	TRBJ1-5	TGTGCCAGCAGCTTAGGAAGGACAGGGGGTCGTGGGCCCCAGCATTTT	CASSLGRTGGRGPQHF
once	TRBV7-9	TRBD1	TRBJ2-2	TGTGCCAGCAGCTTAGGACAGGGGTTGGCCACCGGGGAGCTGTTTTTT	CASSLGQGLATGELFF
NA	TRBV11-2	TRBD2	TRBJ2-7	TGTGCCAGCAGCTCGAGACTAGCGGGATCGGTTGAGCAGTACTTC	CASSSRLAGSVEQYF
NA	TRBV11-2	TRBD2	TRBJ2-1	TGTGCCAGCAGCTTGGGGACTAGCGAGACCCGACAGCAGTTCTTC	CASSLGTSETRQQFF
once	TRBV21-1	NA	TRBJ2-6	TGTGCCAGCAGCAAAGTGCAGCAGGGGGCTGATGGGGCCAACGTCCTGACTTTC	CASSKVQQGADGANVLTF
NA	TRBV11-3	TRBD1	TRBJ2-7	TGTGCCAGCAGCTTTCGACAGGGATTCTCCTACGAGCAGTACTTC	CASSFRQGFSYEQYF
NA	TRBV9	TRBD2	TRBJ2-3	TGTGCCAGCAGCGCCGTAGCCCCTACTGAGCGGGGGGGCCCAGATACGCAGTATTTT	CASSAVAPTERGGPDTQYF
NA	TRBV6-5	TRBD1	TRBJ1-6	TGTGCCAGCAGTTTCTACAGGGGGTGGAATTCACCCCTCCACTTT	CASSFYRGWNSPLHF
NA	TRBV25-1	NA	TRBJ1-2	TGTGCCAGCAGTGAACCAACAGAAAACTATGGCTACACCTTC	CASSEPTENYGYTF
NA	TRBV29-1	TRBD1	TRBJ1-4	TGCAGCGGCGGGACAGGGCTTAATGAAAAACTGTTTTTT	CSGGTGLNEKLFF
once	TRBV28	TRBD2	TRBJ2-3	TGTGCCAGCAGTTTCCTAGCGGGAGGGCCGGATACGCAGTATTTT	CASSFLAGGPDTQYF
NA	TRBV5-1	TRBD1	TRBJ1-2	TGCGCCAGCAGCTTGGTGGACAGGGGCGGCTACACCTTC	CASSLVDRGGYTF
NA	TRBV28	TRBD1	TRBJ2-2	TGTGCCAGCAGTTTATGGCAGGGGGCAACCGGGGAGCTGTTTTTT	CASSLWQGATGELFF
once	TRBV4-1	NA	TRBJ2-7	TGCGCCAGCAGCCAAGTTGAGGGGGCCTACGAGCAGTACTTC	CASSQVEGAYEQYF
NA	TRBV15	NA	TRBJ1-6	TGTGCCACCAGCAGACTGAATTCACCCCTCCACTTT	CATSRLNSPLHF
few	TRBV5-8	NA	TRBJ1-2	TGTGCCAGCAGCTTCTCTCTTTGGGAGGGCTACACCTTC	CASSFSLWEGYTF
once	TRBV6-1	TRBD1	TRBJ2-2	TGTGCCAGCAGTGAAGCGGGACAGGGTACCGTGACCGGGGAGCTGTTTTTT	CASSEAGQGTVTGELFF
NA	TRBV28	NA	TRBJ1-5	TGTGCCAGCAGAGACCTATTGGGGGCTCAGCCCCAGCATTTT	CASRDLLGAQPQHF
NA	TRBV28	NA	TRBJ1-2	TGTGCCAGCAGGGGGGCTGGTGGCTACACCTTC	CASRGAGGYTF
NA	TRBV6-1	NA	TRBJ2-6	TGTGCCAGCAGTGAAAAGAGATCTGGGGCCAACGTCCTGACTTTC	CASSEKRSGANVLTF
NA	TRBV9	TRBD2	TRBJ2-5	TGTGCCAGCAGCTCCGGGTTGACTAGCGGGGGGGCCGGTCAAGAGACCCAGTACTTC	CASSSGLTSGGAGQETQYF
NA	TRBV7-3	NA	TRBJ2-2	TGTGCCAGCAGCCCTAACACCGGGGAGCTGTTTTTT	CASSPNTGELFF
NA	TRBV6-5	NA	TRBJ2-7	TGTGCCAGCAGAATAGGAGAGTCCTACGAGCAGTACTTC	CASRIGESYEQYF
NA	TRBV29-1	NA	TRBJ1-3	TGCAGCACGAAAGAGGGAAACACCATATATTTT	CSTKEGNTIYF
few	TRBV9	NA	TRBJ2-7	TGTGCCAGCAGCGTAAACAGCCTTACCTACGAGCAGTACTTC	CASSVNSLTYEQYF
NA	TRBV19	TRBD1	TRBJ2-7	TGTGCCAGTAGCGTGACAGGGGGCGGGTACGAGCAGTACTTC	CASSVTGGGYEQYF
NA	TRBV7-9	TRBD2	TRBJ2-7	TGTGCCAGCAGCTGGGGAGCGGGAGGGGGCGGGAGAGGCTACGAGCAGTACTTC	CASSWGAGGGGRGYEQYF
NA	TRBV5-1	NA	TRBJ1-1	TGCGCCAGCAGTTATAGACTGTTGAACACTGAAGCTTTCTTT	CASSYRLLNTEAFF
NA	TRBV30	NA	TRBJ1-5	TGTGCCTGGAGTGTCCTTGGACAGAGAGATCAGCCCCAGCATTTT	CAWSVLGQRDQPQHF
NA	TRBV20-1	TRBD2	TRBJ2-1	TGCAGTGCCCCCCTAGCGGGAGAGCAGTTCTTC	CSAPLAGEQFF
NA	TRBV19	TRBD2	TRBJ2-7	TGTGCCAGTAGTATTGGGCTAGCGGAGAACTCCTACGAGCAGTACTTC	CASSIGLAENSYEQYF